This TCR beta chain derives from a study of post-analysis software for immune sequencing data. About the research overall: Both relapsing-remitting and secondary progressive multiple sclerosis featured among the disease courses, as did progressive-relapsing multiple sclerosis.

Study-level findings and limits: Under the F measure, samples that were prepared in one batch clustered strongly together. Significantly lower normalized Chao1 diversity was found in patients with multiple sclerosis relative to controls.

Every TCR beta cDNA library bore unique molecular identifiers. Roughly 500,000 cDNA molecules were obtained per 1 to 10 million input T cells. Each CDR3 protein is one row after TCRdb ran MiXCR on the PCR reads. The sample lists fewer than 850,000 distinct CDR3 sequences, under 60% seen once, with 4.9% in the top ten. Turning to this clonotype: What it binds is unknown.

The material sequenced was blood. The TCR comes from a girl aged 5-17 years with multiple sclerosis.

The CDR3 protein is CSAREPGRGFSYNEQFF. The DNA for the CDR3 is TGCAGTGCTAGAGAACCTGGGAGGGGATTCTCCTACAATGAGCAGTTCTTC. This rearrangement joins TRBV20-1 to TRBJ2-1, with 7 bases that match TRBD2. Germline CDR1 reads DFQATT; CDR2 reads SNEGSKA (reference sequence). With V trimmed by 0 bases and J by 0 bases, 8 bases remained unmatched. CDR3 length: 17 amino acids.